The 30 T cell receptor beta chains below all came from one sample that was sequenced in a study of response to subunit inactivated influenza vaccine. One entry per CDR3 protein results from TCRdb running MiXCR on the RT-PCR reads. The sample comprises over 400,000 distinct CDR3 sequences, approximately 11% of which are singletons, and approximately 12% rests with the top ten. Specimen: PBMCs from blood, collected roughly 48 days after vaccination. All receptors come from a man in his fifties or sixties who received an inactivated influenza vaccine.

The table lists this clonotype with a few counts. The V gene is TRBV12-3 or TRBV12-4, the J gene TRBJ1-5; TRBD1 matches 7 bases. Unmatched junction bases numbered 5, after V lost 5 bases and J lost 4 bases. This CDR3 is 14 amino acids long. DNA of the CDR3: TGTGCCAGCAGTAAGGGGACAGAGAATCAGCCCCAGCATTTT. This encodes CASSKGTENQPQHF.

The chain carries TRBV29-1 and TRBJ2-7; D remains unclear. Germline loops: CDR1 SQVTM, CDR2 ANQGSEA. This CDR3 is 11 amino acids long. Trimming took off 6 bases at V and 5 bases at J, with 11 bases between the two ends. The CDR3 here is CSVWRDHEQYF. The CDR3 nucleotides read TGCAGCGTGTGGAGAGACCACGAGCAGTACTTC.

This sequence joins TRBV20-1 and TRBJ2-5; D call uncertain. The length of the CDR3 is 12 residues. The germline V gene has CDR1 DFQATT and CDR2 SNEGSKA (reference sequence). V was pared by 6 bases and J by 5 bases, with 13 bases between. The DNA of the CDR3 is TGCAGTGCAGGCCTCGGTTGGGAGACCCAGTACTTC. Amino acid sequence: CSAGLGWETQYF.

This clonotype has ten or more counts. The chain links TRBV3-1 to TRBJ1-2; D is undetermined. Per the germline V gene, CDR1 is LGHDT and CDR2 is YNNKEL (reference sequence). Trimming took 4 bases from V and 8 from J, leaving 23 bases between them. The CDR3 is 16 amino acids. CDR3 loop: CASSPNLWTATVGYTF. As DNA, the CDR3 is TGTGCCAGCAGCCCCAACTTATGGACCGCCACGGTCGGCTACACCTTC.

The V and J genes are TRBV6-2 or TRBV6-3 and TRBJ2-1; 12 bases map to TRBD2. The CDR3 has 20 residues. Per germline, CDR1 MNHEY and CDR2 SVGEGT. V trimming: 7 bases; J trimming: 2 bases; junction bases outside the gene matches: 18. Written as DNA, the CDR3 is TGTGCCAGCACCCTTGGACTAGCGGGAATAGAAAGTTTACCCTACAATGAGCAGTTCTTC. Its translation is CASTLGLAGIESLPYNEQFF.

This clonotype has a handful of counts. J is TRBJ2-1 and V is TRBV28; weak D call: TRBD1 (5 bases). Trimming took 3 bases from V and 10 from J, leaving 10 bases between them. Germline-derived CDR1 and CDR2 are MDHEN and SYDVKM. This CDR3 has 12 amino acids. The CDR3 spells CASSLPGREQFF. The CDR3 coding sequence is TGTGCCAGCAGTTTGCCAGGGCGGGAGCAGTTCTTC.

This clonotype was seen more than once but under ten times. The chain combines TRBV20-1 with TRBJ2-4, with D possibly TRBD2 on 6 matching bases. The CDR3 length is 14 residues. Germline V CDR1 and CDR2: DFQATT, SNEGSKA (reference sequence). Trimming pared 2 bases from V and 5 bases from J, leaving 13 bases between. CDR3 nucleotide sequence: TGCAGTGCTAGACTTGGGCGGGGTCAAAACATTCAGTACTTC. Its protein is CSARLGRGQNIQYF.

The chain couples TRBV20-1 to TRBJ2-3; no clear D. The CDR3 is 13 amino acids. CDR1 and CDR2 from the germline V gene are DFQATT and SNEGSKA (reference sequence). V gave up 5 bases and J gave up 6 bases, with 15 bases separating them. This CDR3 is CSARLLGMDTQYF. The DNA for the CDR3 is TGCAGTGCTCGTCTCCTGGGTATGGATACGCAGTATTTT.

This rearrangement joins TRBV28 to TRBJ2-1, with D possibly matching TRBD2 (6 bases). The CDR3 covers 15 residues. Germline CDR1 reads MDHEN; CDR2 reads SYDVKM. Between the trimmed V and J ends, which lost 2 bases and 0 bases, there was a span of 8 bases. CDR3 sequence: CASSLMGGSYNEQFF. CDR3 coding DNA: TGTGCCAGCAGTTTAATGGGAGGCTCCTACAATGAGCAGTTCTTC.

Concerning this clonotype itself: At one boundary the junction diverges from the germline segment, which might be a read error. This chain joins TRBV5-1 and TRBJ1-1; TRBD1 aligns across 8 bases. The CDR3 contains 15 residues. Per germline, CDR1 SGHRS and CDR2 YFSETQ. CDR3 in amino acids: CASSLDRGQAREGFF. CDR3 nucleotide sequence: TGCGCCAGCAGCTTGGATCGGGGACAGGCCAGAGAAGGTTTCTTT.

In its sample, this clonotype was seen many times. The chain carries TRBV20-1 and TRBJ2-5; 7 bases are shared with TRBD1. Germline CDR1 DFQATT, CDR2 SNEGSKA (reference sequence). V shed 5 bases, J shed 5 bases, and the junction held 5 bases outside the gene matches. The length of the CDR3 is 12 residues. The CDR3 protein is CSALKQGETQYF. CDR3 DNA: TGCAGTGCTTTGAAACAGGGGGAGACCCAGTACTTC.

This clonotype was seen at least ten times. CDR3: CASSQDLRAGNTIYF. The CDR3 nucleotides read TGTGCCAGCAGCCAAGATTTAAGGGCAGGAAACACCATATATTTT. V and J are TRBV4-2 and TRBJ1-3; D ambiguous. This CDR3 is built from 15 residues. CDR1 is LGHNA, CDR2 YNFKEQ, per germline. With 0 bases removed from V and 4 bases from J, the gap between germline ends came to 10 bases.

This clonotype occurred once. A clone one base away is much larger, so this may be a read error. This sequence joins TRBV27 and TRBJ2-2, with 9 nucleotides matching TRBD2. V was pared by 0 bases and J by 4 bases, with 3 bases of the junction left unmatched. CDR3 size: 16 residues. Per germline, CDR1 MNHEY and CDR2 SMNVEV (reference sequence). The CDR3 here is CASSLSLAGSTGELFF. For the CDR3, the DNA is TGTGCCAGCAGTTTATCGCTAGCGGGAAGCACCGGGGAGCTGTTTTTT.

This clonotype was counted a few times. The rearrangement joins TRBV6-5 to TRBJ2-2, with D unclear. Germline lookup yields CDR1 MNHEY and CDR2 SVGAGI. Trimming pared 6 bases from V and 5 bases from J, leaving 7 bases between. The CDR3 length is 12 residues. The CDR3 bases are TGTGCCAGCAGGGACGTAACCGGGGAGCTGTTTTTT. It translates to CASRDVTGELFF.

This chain connects TRBV12-3 or TRBV12-4 to TRBJ1-1; D not certain. This CDR3 has 11 residues. The V gene lost 7 bases and the J gene lost 5 bases, with 8 bases spanning the gap. DNA for the CDR3: TGTGCCAGCACCACATGGACTGAAGCTTTCTTT. The encoded protein is CASTTWTEAFF.

The J gene is TRBJ2-3, the V gene TRBV28; 7 bases are shared with TRBD2. This CDR3 contains 15 residues. The V gene's germline CDR1 is MDHEN and CDR2 SYDVKM. The V gene end was trimmed by 6 bases and the J gene end by 1 base; junction bases not matched to a gene: 7. DNA of the CDR3: TGTGCCAGCAGCGAAGCGGGGTGGGGCACAGATACGCAGTATTTT. Translation: CASSEAGWGTDTQYF.

This clonotype was seen many times. The chain couples TRBV5-1 to TRBJ1-6, with TRBD1 matching over 9 bases. Germline trimming cut 0 bases from V and 12 bases from J; bases unmatched to any gene: 4. The CDR3 loop spans 14 amino acids. Per the germline V gene, CDR1 is SGHRS and CDR2 is YFSETQ. The CDR3 loop is CASSLGQGEGPLHF. CDR3 sequence (DNA): TGCGCCAGCAGCTTGGGACAGGGGGAAGGACCCCTCCACTTT. Full variable domain (rest looked up from reference TRBV5-1 and TRBJ1-6): KAGVTQTPRYLIKTRGQQVTLSCSPISGHRSVSWYQQTPGQGLQFLFEYFSETQRNKGNFPGRFSGRQFSNSRSEMNVSTLELGDSALYLCASSLGQGEGPLHFGNGTRLTVT.

This clonotype appeared many times. This chain joins TRBV12-3 or TRBV12-4 and TRBJ2-1; the D gene is possibly TRBD2 (6 bases). V gave up 5 bases and J gave up 15 bases, with 20 bases separating them. The CDR3 totals 13 residues. CDR3 coding DNA: TGTGCCAGCAGTGGGCGTGAAGGCGGGGTAAGGTTCTTC. Its protein is CASSGREGGVRFF.

This chain uses TRBV20-1 with TRBJ2-1; possibly TRBD2 for D (6 bases). V gave up 3 bases and J gave up 3 bases, with 6 bases separating them. The germline gives CDR1 DFQATT, CDR2 SNEGSKA (reference sequence). The CDR3 has 12 residues. CDR3 coding DNA: TGCAGTGCTAGGCGGGACTACAATGAGCAGTTCTTC. Its translation: CSARRDYNEQFF.

The V and J genes are TRBV7-2 and TRBJ2-3; unclear D gene. With 5 bases removed from V and 0 bases from J, the gap between germline ends came to 9 bases. The CDR3 is made up of 14 amino acids. Germline V lookup: CDR1 SGHTA, CDR2 FQGNSA. CDR3 nucleotides: TGTGCCAGCAGCAACCTCCTTAGCACAGATACGCAGTATTTT. Its translation is CASSNLLSTDTQYF.

The chain joins TRBV20-1 to TRBJ2-1; D may be TRBD2 (5 bases). Germline CDR1 and CDR2: DFQATT and SNEGSKA (reference sequence). V lost 3 bases to trimming and J lost 0 bases, with 12 bases between them. This CDR3 spans 15 amino acids. The DNA for the CDR3 is TGCAGTGCTAGTGGGGAGTGGAGCTCCTACAATGAGCAGTTCTTC. Amino acids: CSASGEWSSYNEQFF.

The chain employs TRBV7-9 and TRBJ1-1; a weak D match, TRBD1 (5 bases). Between the trimmed V and J ends, which lost 1 base and 7 bases, there was a span of 10 bases. CDR3 length equals 13 residues. Germline V CDR1 and CDR2: SEHNR, FQNEAQ (reference sequence). CDR3 in amino acids: CASSLEGKFEAFF. Here the CDR3 DNA reads TGTGCCAGCAGCTTAGAGGGGAAGTTTGAAGCTTTCTTT.

This clonotype was counted between two and nine times. The V call is TRBV7-3, the J call TRBJ1-3, with TRBD1 matching over 7 bases. This CDR3 region has 16 residues. With 0 bases clipped from V and 6 bases from J, the junction kept 8 bases outside the gene matches. Germline V lookup: CDR1 SGHTA, CDR2 FQGTGA. The CDR3 bases are TGTGCCAGCAGCTTAACCTCCCGGCAGGGGGTAAACACCATATATTTT. It encodes CASSLTSRQGVNTIYF.

The CDR3 nucleotides are TGTGCCAGCAACCTCCTTGGGTCGGGGTTGGTCTTGGAGACCCAGTACTTC. The encoded protein is CASNLLGSGLVLETQYF. This sequence joins TRBV28 and TRBJ2-5; weak D call: TRBD2 (5 bases). The CDR3 runs 17 residues. Germline CDR1 reads MDHEN; CDR2 reads SYDVKM. V lost 7 bases and J lost 5, with 26 bases in between.

This clonotype was seen a few times. The rearrangement links TRBV29-1 to TRBJ2-1; D gene unclear. V lost 0 bases and J lost 0, with 15 bases in between. The CDR3 contains 17 residues. CDR1 is SQVTM and CDR2 is ANQGSEA in the germline V gene. The CDR3 region is CSVEDRSKVFSYNEQFF. CDR3 DNA sequence: TGCAGCGTTGAAGATCGGAGTAAGGTATTCTCCTACAATGAGCAGTTCTTC.

This chain joins TRBV2 and TRBJ2-1, with a weak D call TRBD1 (6 bases). This CDR3 has 16 residues. V was shortened by 3 bases and J by 5 bases, with 17 bases between the two germline ends. Germline-derived CDR1 and CDR2 are SNHLY and FYNNEI. The CDR3 nucleotides are TGTGCCAGCAGTGAGCGGTCCATAAGGGGGAACAATGAGCAGTTCTTC. Translated: CASSERSIRGNNEQFF. The complete variable domain, with remaining parts taken from reference TRBV2 and TRBJ2-1, reads EPEVTQTPSHQVTQMGQEVILRCVPISNHLYFYWYRQILGQKVEFLVSFYNNEISEKSEIFDDQFSVERPDGSNFTLKIRSTKLEDSAMYFCASSERSIRGNNEQFFGPGTRLTVL.

This chain links TRBV28 with TRBJ2-7; TRBD2 aligns across 12 bases. This CDR3 is 14 amino acids long. J was trimmed by 6 bases and V by 3 bases; bases with no gene match: 3. Per germline, CDR1 MDHEN and CDR2 SYDVKM. CDR3 amino acids: CASSLQLAGGEQYF. In DNA form, the CDR3 reads TGTGCCAGCAGTTTGCAACTAGCGGGGGGCGAGCAGTACTTC. Looking up the rest from reference TRBV28 and TRBJ2-7 gives the full variable domain: DVKVTQSSRYLVKRTGEKVFLECVQDMDHENMFWYRQDPGLGLRLIYFSYDVKMKEKGDIPEGYSVSREKKERFSLILESASTNQTSMYLCASSLQLAGGEQYFGPGTRLTVT.

The chain employs TRBV9 and TRBJ2-3; D tentatively reads TRBD1 or TRBD2 (5 bases each). V gave up 0 bases and J gave up 6 bases, with 8 bases separating them. The length of the CDR3 is 13 residues. The germline V gene encodes CDR1 SGDLS and CDR2 YYNGEE. The CDR3 here is CASSVEWGDTQYF. In nucleotides, the CDR3 is TGTGCCAGCAGCGTAGAGTGGGGGGATACGCAGTATTTT.

V and J are TRBV21-1 and TRBJ1-1. TRBV21-1 is labeled a pseudogene. The CDR3 has 13 amino acids. The CDR3 region is CASRQTSNTEAFF. The DNA of the CDR3 is TGTGCCAGCCGTCAAACGTCGAACACTGAAGCTTTCTTT.

Many counts were recorded for this clonotype. V is TRBV7-9 and J is TRBJ2-7; 8 positions match TRBD1. V shed 4 bases, J shed 9 bases, and the junction held 14 bases outside the gene matches. This CDR3 is built from 15 residues. Germline V gene lookup returns CDR1 SEHNR and CDR2 FQNEAQ (reference sequence). CDR3 bases: TGTGCCAGCAGCTCATCCGGGACAGGCTACATTGGGCAGTACTTC. Translating gives CASSSSGTGYIGQYF.